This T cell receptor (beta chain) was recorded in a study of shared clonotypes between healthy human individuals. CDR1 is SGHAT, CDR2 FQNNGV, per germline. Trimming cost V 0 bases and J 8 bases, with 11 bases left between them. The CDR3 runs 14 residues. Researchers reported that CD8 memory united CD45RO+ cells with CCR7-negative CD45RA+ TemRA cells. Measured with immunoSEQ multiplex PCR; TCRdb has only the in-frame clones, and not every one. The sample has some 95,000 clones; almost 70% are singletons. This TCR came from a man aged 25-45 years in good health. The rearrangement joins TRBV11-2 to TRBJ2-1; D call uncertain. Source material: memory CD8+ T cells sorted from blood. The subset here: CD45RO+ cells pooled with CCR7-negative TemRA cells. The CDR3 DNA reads TGTGCCAGCAGCTTAGATGGTCCCCTCGATGAGCAGTTCTTC. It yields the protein CASSLDGPLDEQFF.